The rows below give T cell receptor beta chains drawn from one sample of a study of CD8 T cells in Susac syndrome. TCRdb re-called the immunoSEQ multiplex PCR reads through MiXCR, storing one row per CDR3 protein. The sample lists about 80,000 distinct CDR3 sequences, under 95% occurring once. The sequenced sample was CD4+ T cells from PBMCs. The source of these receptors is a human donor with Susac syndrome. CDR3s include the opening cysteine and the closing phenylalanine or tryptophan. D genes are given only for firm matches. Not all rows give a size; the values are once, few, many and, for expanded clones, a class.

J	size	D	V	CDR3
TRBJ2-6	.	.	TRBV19	CASSITGRSSGANVLTF
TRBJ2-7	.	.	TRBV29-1	CSVGYIGQKSYEQYF
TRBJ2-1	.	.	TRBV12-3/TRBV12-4	CASIIGGASEQFF
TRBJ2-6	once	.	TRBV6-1	CASSVANSYLSGANVLTF
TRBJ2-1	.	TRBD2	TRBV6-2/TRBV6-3	CASIRGPAGGFNEQFF
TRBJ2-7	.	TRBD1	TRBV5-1	CALSREWTGYDEQYF
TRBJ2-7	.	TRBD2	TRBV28	CASSTTGGWYEQYF
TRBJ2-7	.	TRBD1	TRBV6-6	CASSPDRDSYEQYF
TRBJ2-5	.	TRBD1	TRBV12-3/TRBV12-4	CASTPGQVQETQYF
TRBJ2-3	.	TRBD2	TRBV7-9	CASSFTWTSGGTDTQYF
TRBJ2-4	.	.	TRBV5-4	CASSPEIAKNIQYF
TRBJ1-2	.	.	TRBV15	CATSPPLVRYGYTF
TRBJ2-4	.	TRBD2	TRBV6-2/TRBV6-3	CASSLLAGAKNIQYF
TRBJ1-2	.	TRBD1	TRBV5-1	CASSVGQGSYGYTF
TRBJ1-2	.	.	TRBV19	CASSMPSHSLYGYTF
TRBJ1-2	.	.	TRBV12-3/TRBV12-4	CASSLGPGLYGYTF
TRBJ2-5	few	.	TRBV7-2	CASSLELAGGTQYF
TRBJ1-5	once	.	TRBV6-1	CASSEQGVWQPQHF
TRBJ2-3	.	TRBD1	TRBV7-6	CASSQRQGWADTQYF
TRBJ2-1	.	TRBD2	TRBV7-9	CATGLAGAYEQFF
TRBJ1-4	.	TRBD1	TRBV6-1	CASSPIPGQVATNEKLFF
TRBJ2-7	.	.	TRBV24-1	CATSDSRSAAFSYEQYF
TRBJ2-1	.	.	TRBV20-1	CSARDEELAINEQFF
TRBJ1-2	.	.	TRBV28	CASSFPVFRGYYGYTF
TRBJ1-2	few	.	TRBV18	CASSPEGLPYGYTF
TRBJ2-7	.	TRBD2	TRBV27	CASSIASGALSEQYF
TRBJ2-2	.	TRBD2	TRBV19	CASSAGKTSGRVIGELFF
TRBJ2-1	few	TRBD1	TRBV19	CASSIVGTADSSYNEQFF
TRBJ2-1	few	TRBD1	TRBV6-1	CASRGQGGSNEQFF